This T cell receptor beta chain was captured in a study of cytomegalovirus exposure and HLA in healthy donors. PCR used 60 Vbeta primers and 13 Jbeta primers. Libraries were prepared by immunoSEQ multiplex PCR; TCRdb keeps only in-frame clonotypes and omits some of them. The data show fewer than 200,000 clones, with about 81% seen just once and approximately 1.5% held by the top ten. The CDR3 has 17 amino acids. V shed 0 bases and J 4 bases; nucleotides not matched to a gene: 10. Germline lookup yields CDR1 SGDLS and CDR2 YYNGEE. The sample was PBMCs. This sequence was found in a girl between 5 and 17 years old in good health and CMV-seropositive. The genes are TRBV9 and TRBJ2-1, with 7 positions matching TRBD2. This CDR3 reads CASSVGLFWGGYNEQFF. The DNA of the CDR3 is TGTGCCAGCAGCGTAGGTCTCTTTTGGGGGGGATACAATGAGCAGTTCTTC.